This T cell receptor (beta chain) comes out of a study of blood T cell repertoires in COVID-19. Germline CDR1 is MNHEY and CDR2 is SMNVEV (reference sequence). The CDR3 covers 18 residues. Trimming took off 2 bases at V and 6 bases at J, with 20 bases between the two ends. Recruits, aged about 18 to 95 years, lived in around 24 US areas. This table comes from immunoSEQ multiplex PCR, and its TCRdb copy is limited to in-frame clones, with some not included. The data contain approximately 200,000 clones, around four fifths of them seen just once; the ten biggest clones take up approximately 12%. Sequencing input: PBMCs or T cells enriched from blood (not recorded which). The receptor's source is a man aged 35-49 years who had recovered from COVID-19. This chain uses TRBV27 with TRBJ1-6; D may be TRBD1 (5 bases). CDR3 protein: CASSLKGPRTSANSPLHF. The DNA for the CDR3 is TGTGCCAGCAGTTTAAAAGGTCCCCGGACAAGTGCTAATTCACCCCTCCACTTT.